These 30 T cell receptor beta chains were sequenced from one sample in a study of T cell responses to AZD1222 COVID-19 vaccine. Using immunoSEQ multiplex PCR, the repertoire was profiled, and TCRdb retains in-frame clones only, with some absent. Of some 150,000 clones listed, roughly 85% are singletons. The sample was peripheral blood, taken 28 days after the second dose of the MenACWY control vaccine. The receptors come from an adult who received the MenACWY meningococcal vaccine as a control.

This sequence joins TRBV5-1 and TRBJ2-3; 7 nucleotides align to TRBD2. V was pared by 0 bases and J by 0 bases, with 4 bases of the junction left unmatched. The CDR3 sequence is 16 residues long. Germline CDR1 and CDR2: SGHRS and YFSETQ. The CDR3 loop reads CASSLVGSGSTDTQYF. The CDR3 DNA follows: TGCGCCAGCAGCTTGGTAGGTAGCGGGAGCACAGATACGCAGTATTTT.

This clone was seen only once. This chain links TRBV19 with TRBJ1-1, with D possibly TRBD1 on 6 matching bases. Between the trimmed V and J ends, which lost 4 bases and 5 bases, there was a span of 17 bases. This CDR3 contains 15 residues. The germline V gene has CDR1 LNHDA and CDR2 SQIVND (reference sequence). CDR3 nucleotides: TGTGCCAGTAGTACCAAAAACCAGGGGAGAACTGAAGCTTTCTTT. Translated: CASSTKNQGRTEAFF. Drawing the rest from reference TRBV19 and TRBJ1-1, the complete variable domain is DGGITQSPKYLFRKEGQNVTLSCEQNLNHDAMYWYRQDPGQGLRLIYYSQIVNDFQKGDIAEGYSVSREKKESFPLTVTSAQKNPTAFYLCASSTKNQGRTEAFFGQGTRLTVV.

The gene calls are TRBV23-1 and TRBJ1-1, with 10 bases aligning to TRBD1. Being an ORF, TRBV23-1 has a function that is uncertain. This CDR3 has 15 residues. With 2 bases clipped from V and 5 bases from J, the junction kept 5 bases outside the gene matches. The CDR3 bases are TGCGCCAGCAGTCAAGGGACAGGGGTTCGGACTGAAGCTTTCTTT. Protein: CASSQGTGVRTEAFF.

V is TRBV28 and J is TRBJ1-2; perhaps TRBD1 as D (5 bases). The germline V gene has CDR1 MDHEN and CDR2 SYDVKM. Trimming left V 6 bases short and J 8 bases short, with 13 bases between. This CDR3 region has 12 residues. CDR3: CASRRQSGGYTF. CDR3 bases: TGTGCCAGCAGACGACAGTCTGGAGGCTACACCTTC.

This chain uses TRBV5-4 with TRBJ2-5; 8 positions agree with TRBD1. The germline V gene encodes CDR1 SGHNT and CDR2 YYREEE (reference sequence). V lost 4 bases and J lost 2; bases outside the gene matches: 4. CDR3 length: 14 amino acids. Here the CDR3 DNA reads TGTGCCAGCAGCCTGCGGGACAGGCAAGAGACCCAGTACTTC. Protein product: CASSLRDRQETQYF. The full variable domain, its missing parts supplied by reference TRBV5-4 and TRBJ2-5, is ETGVTQSPTHLIKTRGQQVTLRCSSQSGHNTVSWYQQALGQGPQFIFQYYREEENGRGNFPPRFSGLQFPNYSSELNVNALELDDSALYLCASSLRDRQETQYFGPGTRLLVL.

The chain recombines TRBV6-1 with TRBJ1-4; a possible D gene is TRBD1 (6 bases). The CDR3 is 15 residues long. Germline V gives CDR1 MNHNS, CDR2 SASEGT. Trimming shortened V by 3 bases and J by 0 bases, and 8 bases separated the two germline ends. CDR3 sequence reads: CASSDHRATNEKLFF. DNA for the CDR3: TGTGCCAGCAGTGATCACAGGGCAACTAATGAAAAACTGTTTTTT.

CDR3 sequence reads: CASSYSRQANTEAFF. CDR3 DNA: TGTGCCAGCAGTTACTCGCGCCAGGCGAACACTGAAGCTTTCTTT. The gene calls are TRBV6-5 and TRBJ1-1, with unresolved D. From germline, CDR1 is MNHEY and CDR2 SVGAGI. Trimming took off 0 bases at V and 1 base at J, with 9 bases between the two ends. CDR3 length: 15 residues.

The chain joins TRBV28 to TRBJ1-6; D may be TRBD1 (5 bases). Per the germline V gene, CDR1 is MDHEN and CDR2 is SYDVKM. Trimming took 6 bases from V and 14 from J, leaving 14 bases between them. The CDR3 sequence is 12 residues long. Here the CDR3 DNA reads TGTGCCAGCAGAGGGGAAGGATGGACCCTCCACTTT. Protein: CASRGEGWTLHF.

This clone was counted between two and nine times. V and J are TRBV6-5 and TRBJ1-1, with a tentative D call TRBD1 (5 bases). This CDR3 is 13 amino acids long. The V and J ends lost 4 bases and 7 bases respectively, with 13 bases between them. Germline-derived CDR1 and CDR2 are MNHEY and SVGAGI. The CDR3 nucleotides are TGTGCCAGCAGTTCGACTCAGGGTTTTGAAGCTTTCTTT. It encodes CASSSTQGFEAFF.

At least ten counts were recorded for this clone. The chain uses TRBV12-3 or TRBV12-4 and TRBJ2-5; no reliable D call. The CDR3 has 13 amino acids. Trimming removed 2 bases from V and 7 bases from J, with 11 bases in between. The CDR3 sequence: CASSLSPGGTQYF. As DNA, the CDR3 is TGTGCCAGCAGTTTATCCCCCGGTGGGACCCAGTACTTC.

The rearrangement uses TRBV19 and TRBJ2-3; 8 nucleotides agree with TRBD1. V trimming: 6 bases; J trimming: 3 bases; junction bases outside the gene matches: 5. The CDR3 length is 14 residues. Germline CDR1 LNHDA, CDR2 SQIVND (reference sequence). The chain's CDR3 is CASSRQGRTDTQYF. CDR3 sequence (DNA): TGTGCCAGTAGCCGACAGGGGCGGACAGATACGCAGTATTTT. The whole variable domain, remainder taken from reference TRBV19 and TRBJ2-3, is DGGITQSPKYLFRKEGQNVTLSCEQNLNHDAMYWYRQDPGQGLRLIYYSQIVNDFQKGDIAEGYSVSREKKESFPLTVTSAQKNPTAFYLCASSRQGRTDTQYFGPGTRLTVL.

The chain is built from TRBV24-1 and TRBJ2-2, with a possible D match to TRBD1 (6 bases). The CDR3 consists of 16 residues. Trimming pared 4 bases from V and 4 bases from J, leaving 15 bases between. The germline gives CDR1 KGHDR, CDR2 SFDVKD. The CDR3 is CATSDPGHPFTGELFF. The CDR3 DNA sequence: TGTGCCACCAGTGACCCGGGACACCCTTTCACCGGGGAGCTGTTTTTT.

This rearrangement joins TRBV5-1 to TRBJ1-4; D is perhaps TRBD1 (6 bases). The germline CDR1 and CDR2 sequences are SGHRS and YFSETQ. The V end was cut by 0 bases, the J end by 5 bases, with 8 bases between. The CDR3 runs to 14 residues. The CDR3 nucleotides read TGCGCCAGCAGCTTGGGGCAGGGGAATGAAAAACTGTTTTTT. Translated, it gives CASSLGQGNEKLFF.

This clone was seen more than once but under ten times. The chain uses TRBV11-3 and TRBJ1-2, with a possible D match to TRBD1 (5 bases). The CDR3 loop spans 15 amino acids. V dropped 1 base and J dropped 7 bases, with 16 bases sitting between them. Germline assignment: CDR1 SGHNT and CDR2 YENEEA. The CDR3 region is CASSLAMVAGGGYTF. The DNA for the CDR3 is TGTGCCAGCAGCTTAGCGATGGTGGCCGGGGGTGGCTACACCTTC.

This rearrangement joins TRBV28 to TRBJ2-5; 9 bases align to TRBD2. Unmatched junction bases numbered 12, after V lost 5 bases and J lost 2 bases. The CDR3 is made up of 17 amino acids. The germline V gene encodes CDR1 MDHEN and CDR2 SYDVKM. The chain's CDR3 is CASSKSGGPLTQETQYF. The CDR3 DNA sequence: TGTGCCAGCAGTAAAAGCGGGGGGCCTCTAACTCAAGAGACCCAGTACTTC.

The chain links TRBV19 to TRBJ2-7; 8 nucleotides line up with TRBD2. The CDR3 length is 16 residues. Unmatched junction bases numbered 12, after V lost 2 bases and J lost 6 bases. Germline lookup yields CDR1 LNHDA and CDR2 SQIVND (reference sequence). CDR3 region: CASSIQGSGMGGEQYF. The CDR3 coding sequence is TGTGCCAGTAGTATACAAGGTAGCGGGATGGGGGGCGAGCAGTACTTC. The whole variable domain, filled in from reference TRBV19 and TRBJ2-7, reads DGGITQSPKYLFRKEGQNVTLSCEQNLNHDAMYWYRQDPGQGLRLIYYSQIVNDFQKGDIAEGYSVSREKKESFPLTVTSAQKNPTAFYLCASSIQGSGMGGEQYFGPGTRLTVT.

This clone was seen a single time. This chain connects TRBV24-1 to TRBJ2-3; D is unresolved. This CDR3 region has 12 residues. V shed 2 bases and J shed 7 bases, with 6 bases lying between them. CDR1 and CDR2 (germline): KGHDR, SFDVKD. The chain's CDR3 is CATSDYSNTQYF. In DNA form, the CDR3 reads TGTGCCACCAGTGATTATAGCAATACGCAGTATTTT.

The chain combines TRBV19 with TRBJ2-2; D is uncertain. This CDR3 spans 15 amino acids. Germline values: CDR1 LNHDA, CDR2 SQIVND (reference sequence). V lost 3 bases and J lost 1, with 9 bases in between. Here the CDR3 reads CASSIPRRNTGELFF. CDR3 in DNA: TGTGCCAGTAGTATCCCCCGCCGGAACACCGGGGAGCTGTTTTTT.

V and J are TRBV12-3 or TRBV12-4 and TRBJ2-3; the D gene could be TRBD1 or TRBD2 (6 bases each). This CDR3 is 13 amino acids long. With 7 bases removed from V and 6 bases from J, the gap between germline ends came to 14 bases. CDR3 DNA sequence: TGTGCCAGCACCCTGGGGGGCCAGGATACGCAGTATTTT. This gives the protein CASTLGGQDTQYF.

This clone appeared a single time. CDR3 residues: CASSEGQPQHF. CDR3 nucleotide sequence: TGTGCCAGCAGTGAAGGGCAGCCCCAGCATTTT. V and J are TRBV6-1 and TRBJ1-5; no firm D call. CDR3 length: 11 amino acids. CDR1 MNHNS and CDR2 SASEGT come from the germline V gene. V shed 1 base and J shed 7 bases, with 2 bases lying between them.

In nucleotides, the CDR3 is TGTGCCAGCAGTGGGGCGGGGATTGGCACTAATGAAAAACTGTTTTTT. It is translated as CASSGAGIGTNEKLFF. The chain combines TRBV2 with TRBJ1-4, with D unresolved. V was cut by 4 bases and J by 2 bases, with 14 bases left in between. Germline CDR1 and CDR2: SNHLY and FYNNEI. The CDR3 contains 16 residues.

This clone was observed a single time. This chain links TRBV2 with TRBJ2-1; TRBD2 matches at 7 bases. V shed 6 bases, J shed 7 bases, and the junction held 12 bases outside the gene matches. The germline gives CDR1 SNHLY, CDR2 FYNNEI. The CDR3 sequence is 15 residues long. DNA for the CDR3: TGTGCCAGCAGCCGGATCGGGGGGATTGGGAATGAGCAGTTCTTC. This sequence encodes CASSRIGGIGNEQFF.

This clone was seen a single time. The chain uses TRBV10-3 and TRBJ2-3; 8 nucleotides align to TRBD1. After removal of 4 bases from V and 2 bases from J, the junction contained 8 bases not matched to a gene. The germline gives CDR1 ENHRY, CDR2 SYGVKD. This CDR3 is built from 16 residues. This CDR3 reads CAISGLTGANTDTQYF. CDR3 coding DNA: TGTGCCATCAGTGGCCTGACAGGGGCGAACACAGATACGCAGTATTTT.

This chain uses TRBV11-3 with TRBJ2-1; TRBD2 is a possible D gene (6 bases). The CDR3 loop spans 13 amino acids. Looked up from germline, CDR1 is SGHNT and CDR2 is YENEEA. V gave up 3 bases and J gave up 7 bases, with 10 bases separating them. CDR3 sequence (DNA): TGTGCCAGCAGCTTCCGGCGGGGAAATGAGCAGTTCTTC. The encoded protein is CASSFRRGNEQFF.

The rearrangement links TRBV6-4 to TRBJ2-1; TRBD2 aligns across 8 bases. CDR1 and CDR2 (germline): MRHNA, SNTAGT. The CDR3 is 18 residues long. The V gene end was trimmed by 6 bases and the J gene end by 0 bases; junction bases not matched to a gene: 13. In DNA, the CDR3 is TGTGCCAGCAGGGAATTGACTAGCGCTCCGTACTCCTACAATGAGCAGTTCTTC. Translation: CASRELTSAPYSYNEQFF.

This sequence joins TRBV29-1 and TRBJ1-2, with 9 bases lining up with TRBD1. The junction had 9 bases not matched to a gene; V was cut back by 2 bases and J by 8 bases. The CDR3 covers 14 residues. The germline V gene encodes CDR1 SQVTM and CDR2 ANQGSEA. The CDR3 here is CSVESRGQGLGYTF. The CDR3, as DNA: TGCAGCGTTGAAAGTCGTGGACAGGGGCTGGGCTACACCTTC.

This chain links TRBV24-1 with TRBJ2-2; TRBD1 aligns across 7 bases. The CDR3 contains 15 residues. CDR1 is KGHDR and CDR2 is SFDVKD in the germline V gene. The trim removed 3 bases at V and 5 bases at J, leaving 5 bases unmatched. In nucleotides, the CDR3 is TGTGCCACCAGTGATCTGACAGGGCGAACCGGGGAGCTGTTTTTT. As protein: CATSDLTGRTGELFF.

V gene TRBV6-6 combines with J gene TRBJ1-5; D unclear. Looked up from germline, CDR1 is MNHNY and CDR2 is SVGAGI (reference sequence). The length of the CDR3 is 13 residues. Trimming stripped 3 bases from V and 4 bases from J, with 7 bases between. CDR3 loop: CASSYLGNQPQHF. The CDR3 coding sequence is TGTGCCAGCAGTTATCTTGGGAATCAGCCCCAGCATTTT.

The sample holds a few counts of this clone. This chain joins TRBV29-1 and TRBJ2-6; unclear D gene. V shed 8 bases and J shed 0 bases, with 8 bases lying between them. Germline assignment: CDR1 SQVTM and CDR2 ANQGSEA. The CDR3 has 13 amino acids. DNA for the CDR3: TGCAGCACTAAAAGCTCTGGGGCCAACGTCCTGACTTTC. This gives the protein CSTKSSGANVLTF.

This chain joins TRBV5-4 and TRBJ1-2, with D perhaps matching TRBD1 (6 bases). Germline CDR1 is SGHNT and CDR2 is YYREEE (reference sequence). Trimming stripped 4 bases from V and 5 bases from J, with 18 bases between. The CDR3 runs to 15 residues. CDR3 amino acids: CASSGKGKGEYGYTF. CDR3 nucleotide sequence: TGTGCCAGCAGCGGAAAAGGGAAGGGGGAGTATGGCTACACCTTC.